These T cell receptor beta chains were read from a single sample in a study of blood T cell repertoires in COVID-19. Sequenced by immunoSEQ multiplex PCR; TCRdb stores in-frame clones only, minus some. The sample carries under 250,000 clones, around 82% recorded once. Specimen: peripheral blood. These receptors came from a woman in her sixties with acute or convalescent COVID-19. CDR3s include the opening cysteine and the closing phenylalanine or tryptophan. The D gene is left open where the match is weak. The size of a clone is reported for some rows only, either as once, few or many, or as a class for expanded clones.

v_gene: TRBV13; j_gene: TRBJ2-7; abundance: NA; d_gene: NA; CDR3nt: TGTGCCAGCAGCTTAGACAGAAACTACGAGCAGTACTTC; CDR3aa: CASSLDRNYEQYF
v_gene: TRBV6-5; j_gene: TRBJ1-1; abundance: NA; d_gene: TRBD1; CDR3nt: TGTGCCAGCGACAGGGTGGTTGGCACTGAAGCTTTCTTT; CDR3aa: CASDRVVGTEAFF
v_gene: TRBV18; j_gene: TRBJ1-1; abundance: NA; d_gene: NA; CDR3nt: TGTGCCAGCTCACCACGAAGGACATCGAACACTGAAGCTTTCTTT; CDR3aa: CASSPRRTSNTEAFF
v_gene: TRBV6-5; j_gene: TRBJ2-1; abundance: NA; d_gene: NA; CDR3nt: TGTGCCAGCAGTTACGCTCCTGCGGGGAGAGACGGTGAGCAGTTCTTC; CDR3aa: CASSYAPAGRDGEQFF
v_gene: TRBV5-1; j_gene: TRBJ2-2; abundance: once; d_gene: TRBD1; CDR3nt: TGCGCCAGCAGCTTAAAGGGGGCCGTCGGGGAGCTGTTTTTT; CDR3aa: CASSLKGAVGELFF
v_gene: TRBV27; j_gene: TRBJ1-1; abundance: NA; d_gene: NA; CDR3nt: TGTGCCAGCAGTTTAATTGGCAGGGCAGGCACTGAAGCTTTCTTT; CDR3aa: CASSLIGRAGTEAFF
v_gene: TRBV6-6; j_gene: TRBJ2-3; abundance: NA; d_gene: NA; CDR3nt: TGTGCCAGCAGTTACTCTCAAAGCACAGATACGCAGTATTTT; CDR3aa: CASSYSQSTDTQYF
v_gene: TRBV11-2; j_gene: TRBJ2-7; abundance: NA; d_gene: TRBD2; CDR3nt: TGTGCCAGCAGCTTAGAAGTCGGGGGGGCCTACGAGCAGTACTTC; CDR3aa: CASSLEVGGAYEQYF
v_gene: TRBV14; j_gene: TRBJ2-6; abundance: NA; d_gene: NA; CDR3nt: TGTGCCAGCAGCCCACGGGGCTCTGGGGCCAACGTCCTGACTTTC; CDR3aa: CASSPRGSGANVLTF
v_gene: TRBV7-8; j_gene: TRBJ1-1; abundance: NA; d_gene: NA; CDR3nt: TGTGCCAGCAGCACCCCAAAGGGGCTGAACACTGAAGCTTTCTTT; CDR3aa: CASSTPKGLNTEAFF
v_gene: TRBV3-1/TRBV3-2; j_gene: TRBJ2-5; abundance: NA; d_gene: NA; CDR3nt: TGTGCCAGCAGCCGCCAAAACCCGACCGGGGGGACCCAGTACTTC; CDR3aa: CASSRQNPTGGTQYF
v_gene: TRBV19; j_gene: TRBJ1-5; abundance: NA; d_gene: NA; CDR3nt: TGTGCCAGTAGCACAGGGAATAACAATCAGCCCCAGCATTTT; CDR3aa: CASSTGNNNQPQHF
v_gene: TRBV6-5; j_gene: TRBJ2-3; abundance: NA; d_gene: TRBD2; CDR3nt: TGTGCCAGTGCGAGCGGGGGGCCCGATACAGATACGCAGTATTTT; CDR3aa: CASASGGPDTDTQYF
v_gene: TRBV4-1; j_gene: TRBJ1-2; abundance: NA; d_gene: TRBD1; CDR3nt: TGCGCCAGCAGCCAAGTATACTCCGGGACAGGGATAGAGTATGGCTACACCTTC; CDR3aa: CASSQVYSGTGIEYGYTF